This passage covers 28 T cell receptor beta chains from one sample sequenced in a study of T cell repertoires in cytomegalovirus infection. A single record per CDR3 protein comes from TCRdb applying MiXCR to the reads. The table includes about 740,000 distinct CDR3 sequences, 35% detected once. Sequencing input: PBMCs. These receptors all stem from a human donor in good health (CMV status not recorded). Some clones in this sample may be carry-over from other donors' samples.

This sequence joins TRBV28 and TRBJ1-2; the D gene is possibly TRBD1 (6 bases). The CDR3 length is 15 residues. V lost 7 bases, J lost 6 bases, and 21 bases lay in between. Germline CDR1 is MDHEN and CDR2 is SYDVKM. The CDR3 is CASKWGAGEADGYTF. For the CDR3, the DNA is TGTGCCAGCAAGTGGGGGGCAGGGGAGGCTGATGGCTACACCTTC.

In its sample, this clonotype was seen a few times. The chain uses TRBV12-3 or TRBV12-4 and TRBJ2-4; D may be TRBD1 (5 bases). V lost 2 bases to trimming and J lost 4 bases, with 6 bases between them. This CDR3 contains 13 residues. The CDR3 sequence is CASSLQGKNIQYF. CDR3 in DNA: TGTGCCAGCAGTTTACAGGGTAAAAACATTCAGTACTTC.

In its sample, this clonotype was seen a few times. V and J are TRBV24-1 and TRBJ2-5; the match to TRBD1 covers 10 bases. Germline lookup yields CDR1 KGHDR and CDR2 SFDVKD. The CDR3 covers 13 residues. With 12 bases clipped from V and 2 bases from J, the junction kept 5 bases outside the gene matches. The CDR3 bases are TGTGCCGCTGGGGGACAGGGGCAAGAGACCCAGTACTTC. Protein sequence: CAAGGQGQETQYF.

This clonotype was counted only a few times. The chain links TRBV20-1 to TRBJ1-1; TRBD1 is a possible D gene (5 bases). V gave up 0 bases and J gave up 4 bases, with 12 bases separating them. CDR1 is DFQATT, CDR2 SNEGSKA, per germline (reference sequence). The CDR3 loop spans 14 amino acids. CDR3 loop: CSARELQGFTEAFF. CDR3 bases: TGCAGTGCTAGAGAACTCCAGGGTTTCACTGAAGCTTTCTTT.

This clonotype was seen a handful of times. The gene calls are TRBV4-1 and TRBJ2-1; the match to TRBD2 covers 15 bases. V lost 4 bases, J lost 9 bases, and 10 bases stayed unmatched. The CDR3 totals 17 residues. Germline values: CDR1 MGHRA, CDR2 YSYEKL. The CDR3 region is CASSLQAGLAGGFEQFF. The CDR3 DNA reads as TGCGCCAGCAGCCTCCAAGCAGGACTAGCGGGGGGGTTTGAGCAGTTCTTC.

This clonotype was recorded a few times. The chain recombines TRBV20-1 with TRBJ2-5; no clear D gene. Germline CDR1 DFQATT, CDR2 SNEGSKA (reference sequence). Trimming stripped 1 base from V and 1 base from J, with 13 bases between. The CDR3 consists of 15 residues. The CDR3 bases are TGCAGTGCTAGAGGATTGTGGCCCGTCCAAGAGACCCAGTACTTC. Translating gives CSARGLWPVQETQYF.

On this clonotype itself: This may arise from a read error, as a much more abundant clone is one base away. V usage is TRBV7-6 and J usage is TRBJ2-1; D gene ambiguous. Germline CDR1 and CDR2: SGHVS and FNYEAQ. CDR3 length equals 17 residues. Trimming took 1 base from V and 2 from J, leaving 15 bases between them. The CDR3 reads CASSLESSLSAYNEQFF. CDR3 DNA sequence: TGTGCCAGCAGCTTAGAAAGTAGCCTCAGCGCCTACAATGAGCAGTTCTTC.

On this clonotype itself: A much bigger clone sits one base away, suggesting this may be a read error. V gene TRBV7-2 combines with J gene TRBJ1-1; TRBD1 is a possible D gene (5 bases). The CDR3 loop spans 14 amino acids. Germline V gene data show CDR1 as SGHTA and CDR2 as FQGNSA. CDR3 loop: CSSSLYGANTEAFF. The CDR3 DNA reads TGTTCCAGCAGCTTATACGGGGCGAACACTGAAGCTTTCTTT. The full variable domain, with the rest looked up from reference TRBV7-2 and TRBJ1-1, is GAGVSQSPSNKVTEKGKDVELRCDPISGHTALYWYRQSLGQGLEFLIYFQGNSAPDKSGLPSDRFSAERTGGSVSTLTIQRTQQEDSAVYLCSSSLYGANTEAFFGQGTRLTVV.

About this clonotype: Being one base from a much bigger clone, this may be a read error. The chain uses TRBV12-3 or TRBV12-4 and TRBJ1-5; no clear D gene. The CDR3 has 15 residues. CDR3 nucleotide sequence: TGTGCCAGCAGTTTAAGAGGGCTTAGCTATCAGCCCCAGCATTTT. Its protein is CASSLRGLSYQPQHF.

This clonotype was counted a few times. Possible read error: a much larger clone is one base away. The chain is built from TRBV7-6 and TRBJ2-7; tentative D call: TRBD2 (7 bases). The germline gives CDR1 SGHVS, CDR2 FNYEAQ. The ends were cut back, 7 bases at V and 2 bases at J, with 18 bases in the middle. This CDR3 has 15 residues. CDR3: CASTKGGGAPYEQYF. Here the CDR3 DNA reads TGTGCCAGCACCAAAGGGGGGGGGGCCCCCTACGAGCAGTACTTC.

This clonotype came up a few times. In nucleotides, the CDR3 is TGCAGTGCTAGAGCAGACAAGAACACTGAAGCTTTCTTT. This encodes CSARADKNTEAFF. V usage is TRBV20-1 and J usage is TRBJ1-1; no firm D call. Germline V gives CDR1 DFQATT, CDR2 SNEGSKA (reference sequence). The CDR3 extends over 13 amino acids. V was cut by 1 base and J by 1 base, with 7 bases left in between.

This clonotype was counted a few times. The chain has TRBV7-9 and TRBJ2-4, with 8 nucleotides matching TRBD2. Germline V gives CDR1 SEHNR, CDR2 FQNEAQ (reference sequence). This CDR3 comprises 16 residues. The junction had 5 bases not matched to a gene; V was cut back by 3 bases and J by 1 base. For the CDR3, the DNA is TGTGCCAGCAGCTTCCCGGGAGGGACGGCCAAAAACATTCAGTACTTC. It is translated as CASSFPGGTAKNIQYF. Complete variable domain (other parts from reference TRBV7-9 and TRBJ2-4): DTGVSQNPRHKITKRGQNVTFRCDPISEHNRLYWYRQTLGQGPEFLTYFQNEAQLEKSRLLSDRFSAERPKGSFSTLEIQRTEQGDSAMYLCASSFPGGTAKNIQYFGAGTRLSVL.

The V gene is TRBV19, the J gene TRBJ2-7; 7 bases agree with TRBD1. Germline-derived CDR1 and CDR2 are LNHDA and SQIVND (reference sequence). This CDR3 spans 13 amino acids. J lost 3 bases, V lost 7 bases, and 6 bases had no gene match. CDR3 sequence: CASTAGGIYEQYF. DNA of the CDR3: TGTGCCAGTACGGCAGGGGGTATCTACGAGCAGTACTTC. The whole variable domain, filled in from reference TRBV19 and TRBJ2-7, reads DGGITQSPKYLFRKEGQNVTLSCEQNLNHDAMYWYRQDPGQGLRLIYYSQIVNDFQKGDIAEGYSVSREKKESFPLTVTSAQKNPTAFYLCASTAGGIYEQYFGPGTRLTVT.

This clonotype occurred once. The V gene is TRBV10-3, the J gene TRBJ1-3; no definite D call. Germline V CDR1 and CDR2: ENHRY, SYGVKD. The CDR3 consists of 15 residues. The V gene lost 8 bases and the J gene lost 1 base, with 15 bases spanning the gap. The CDR3 DNA is TGTGCCATCTCTGCTTTCTTGGGGTCTGGAAACACCATATATTTT. It is translated as CAISAFLGSGNTIYF.

This chain joins TRBV7-6 and TRBJ2-7; TRBD1 might be the D (7 bases). This CDR3 spans 16 amino acids. Trimming took off 1 base at V and 2 bases at J, with 15 bases between the two ends. From germline, CDR1 is SGHVS and CDR2 FNYEAQ. Written as DNA, the CDR3 is TGTGCCAGCAGCTTAGGGGCGGCAGGGGGGACCTACGAGCAGTACTTC. It specifies CASSLGAAGGTYEQYF.

This clonotype was counted only a few times. The gene calls are TRBV4-1 and TRBJ2-1; TRBD2 agrees at 8 bases. Losses at the gene ends were 0 bases for V and 13 bases for J; bases not matched to a gene: 8. The germline gives CDR1 MGHRA, CDR2 YSYEKL. This CDR3 is 14 amino acids long. CDR3 coding DNA: TGCGCCAGCAGCCAAGATGCGATAGCGGGACCTCAGTTCTTC. Its protein is CASSQDAIAGPQFF.

CDR3 in DNA: TGTGCCAGCAGTGACTCGGCTTATAGCGGCACAGATACGCAGTATTTT. It yields the protein CASSDSAYSGTDTQYF. The rearrangement joins TRBV6-4 to TRBJ2-3, with a weak D call TRBD2 (5 bases). The germline gives CDR1 MRHNA, CDR2 SNTAGT. The CDR3 has 16 residues. V was shortened by 0 bases and J by 1 base, with 11 bases between the two germline ends.

The chain joins TRBV5-1 to TRBJ1-6; D is perhaps TRBD1 (6 bases). The CDR3 runs to 15 residues. Germline V gives CDR1 SGHRS, CDR2 YFSETQ. V was trimmed by 0 bases and J by 7 bases, leaving 11 bases between them. The DNA for the CDR3 is TGCGCCAGCAGCTTGGATCCGGGGGCCAATTCACCCCTCCACTTT. This translates into CASSLDPGANSPLHF.

This clonotype was observed many times. The chain uses TRBV6-1 and TRBJ2-3, with unresolved D. From germline, CDR1 is MNHNS and CDR2 SASEGT. This CDR3 region has 14 residues. The V gene lost 5 bases and the J gene lost 2 bases, with 11 bases spanning the gap. This CDR3 is CASSYDRFTDTQYF. CDR3 DNA: TGTGCCAGCAGTTACGACCGCTTCACAGATACGCAGTATTTT.

In regard to this clonotype: A much larger clone differs by one base, so this may be a read error. The DNA for the CDR3 is TGTGCCACCAGTGACTACACCGGGGAGCTGTTTTTT. It translates to CATSDYTGELFF. The chain is built from TRBV24-1 and TRBJ2-2, with unresolved D. The CDR3 runs 12 residues. V dropped 4 bases and J dropped 3 bases, with 2 bases sitting between them. Per the germline V gene, CDR1 is KGHDR and CDR2 is SFDVKD.

This clonotype was seen repeatedly, ten times or more. V and J are TRBV9 and TRBJ2-1; TRBD2 matches 12 bases. Germline trimming cut 4 bases from V and 6 bases from J; bases unmatched to any gene: 8. CDR1 and CDR2 (germline): SGDLS, YYNGEE. The CDR3 is made up of 16 amino acids. The CDR3: CASSPRLAGAFNEQFF. CDR3 DNA sequence: TGTGCCAGCAGCCCGAGACTAGCGGGAGCCTTCAATGAGCAGTTCTTC.

This clonotype was observed a handful of times. The chain joins TRBV5-4 to TRBJ1-6; D gene ambiguous. In germline, CDR1 is SGHNT, CDR2 YYREEE (reference sequence). The CDR3 runs to 16 residues. Trimming removed 2 bases at V and 5 bases at J, with 14 bases between. The CDR3 here is CASSLDGMPNNSPLHF. The DNA of the CDR3 is TGTGCCAGCAGCTTAGACGGGATGCCAAATAATTCACCCCTCCACTTT.

This chain joins TRBV27 and TRBJ2-2; 14 bases are a match to TRBD2. The CDR3 is 18 residues long. Germline loops: CDR1 MNHEY, CDR2 SMNVEV (reference sequence). The V gene end was trimmed by 0 bases and the J gene end by 6 bases; junction bases not matched to a gene: 6. The CDR3: CASSLSGTSGSEAGELFF. CDR3 nucleotides: TGTGCCAGCAGTTTATCTGGGACTAGCGGGAGTGAGGCCGGGGAGCTGTTTTTT.

The chain has TRBV20-1 and TRBJ2-1; D is undetermined. V lost 5 bases and J 6 bases, leaving 20 bases between the germline ends. CDR1 is DFQATT, CDR2 SNEGSKA, per germline (reference sequence). The CDR3 extends over 15 amino acids. The CDR3 DNA follows: TGCAGTGCTGACCGAATTATGGCAGGATTCAATGAGCAGTTCTTC. This sequence encodes CSADRIMAGFNEQFF.

This chain joins TRBV7-9 and TRBJ1-1; no definite D call. The CDR3 is made up of 16 amino acids. V dropped 4 bases and J dropped 3 bases, with 18 bases sitting between them. Germline V CDR1 and CDR2: SEHNR, FQNEAQ (reference sequence). CDR3 DNA sequence: TGTGCCAGCAGCTCTATATCGACGGTGGTGTACACTGAAGCTTTCTTT. It encodes CASSSISTVVYTEAFF.

This clonotype has ten or more counts. The rearrangement links TRBV7-6 to TRBJ1-1; 7 nucleotides agree with TRBD1. The V gene's germline CDR1 is SGHVS and CDR2 FNYEAQ. CDR3 length: 16 residues. V lost 3 bases to trimming and J lost 4 bases; unmatched junction nucleotides: 11. The CDR3 loop reads CASSFRGGFGVTEAFF. As DNA, the CDR3 is TGTGCCAGCAGCTTCCGAGGGGGCTTTGGGGTCACTGAAGCTTTCTTT. The whole variable domain, filled in from reference TRBV7-6 and TRBJ1-1, reads GAGVSQSPRYKVTKRGQDVALRCDPISGHVSLYWYRQALGQGPEFLTYFNYEAQQDKSGLPNDRFSAERPEGSISTLTIQRTEQRDSAMYRCASSFRGGFGVTEAFFGQGTRLTVV.

The V and J genes are TRBV7-9 and TRBJ2-1, with 11 bases lining up with TRBD2. This CDR3 is built from 18 residues. The germline V gene encodes CDR1 SEHNR and CDR2 FQNEAQ (reference sequence). V trimming: 0 bases; J trimming: 10 bases; junction bases outside the gene matches: 14. The CDR3 DNA sequence: TGTGCCAGCAGCTTAGCTCGGCGGACTAGCGGGTGCTTGGGGGAGCAGTTCTTC. Translating gives CASSLARRTSGCLGEQFF.

The chain links TRBV10-3 to TRBJ1-1; D call uncertain. This CDR3 spans 13 amino acids. V lost 7 bases and J 5 bases, leaving 14 bases between the germline ends. Germline CDR1 ENHRY, CDR2 SYGVKD. CDR3 coding DNA: TGTGCCATCAAAGAGGAACGGGAAACTGAAGCTTTCTTT. Protein sequence: CAIKEERETEAFF.